The 20 T cell receptor beta chains below were found in one sample sequenced in a study of cytomegalovirus exposure and HLA in healthy donors. Use of 60 Vbeta and 13 Jbeta primers characterized the PCR. Clones were read by immunoSEQ multiplex PCR, and TCRdb kept only the in-frame ones, dropping some. The sample lists 100,000 to 150,000 clones, nearly 80% occurring once. Sequencing was done on a sample of PBMCs. The source of these receptors is a woman between 40 and 55 years old in good health and CMV-seronegative.

The rearrangement links TRBV18 to TRBJ2-2; D may be TRBD1 (6 bases). This CDR3 is built from 17 residues. CDR1 KGHSH and CDR2 LQKENI come from the germline V gene. V shed 2 bases and J shed 1 base, with 14 bases lying between them. The CDR3 DNA follows: TGTGCCAGCTCACCAAGGTCAGGGGCCGGGAACACCGGGGAGCTGTTTTTT. This codes for CASSPRSGAGNTGELFF.

The CDR3 DNA reads TGTGCCATCAGTGAAGGGACTACTGCGAACACCGGGGAGCTGTTTTTT. It encodes CAISEGTTANTGELFF. The chain joins TRBV10-3 to TRBJ2-2; TRBD2 agrees at 7 bases. Losses at the gene ends were 3 bases for V and 0 bases for J; bases not matched to a gene: 4. The germline V gene encodes CDR1 ENHRY and CDR2 SYGVKD. This CDR3 is 16 amino acids long.

This chain links TRBV7-2 with TRBJ2-5, with D possibly TRBD2 on 6 matching bases. The CDR3 extends over 16 amino acids. Between the trimmed V and J ends, which lost 4 bases and 7 bases, there was a span of 22 bases. Looked up from germline, CDR1 is SGHTA and CDR2 is FQGNSA. CDR3 protein: CASSSSRGSGEGTQYF. DNA of the CDR3: TGTGCCAGCAGCTCGAGCCGGGGGTCAGGAGAGGGGACCCAGTACTTC. The whole variable domain, filled in from reference TRBV7-2 and TRBJ2-5, reads GAGVSQSPSNKVTEKGKDVELRCDPISGHTALYWYRQSLGQGLEFLIYFQGNSAPDKSGLPSDRFSAERTGGSVSTLTIQRTQQEDSAVYLCASSSSRGSGEGTQYFGPGTRLLVL.

V gene TRBV9 combines with J gene TRBJ1-2; 9 positions match TRBD1. V lost 4 bases to trimming and J lost 7 bases; unmatched junction nucleotides: 8. The CDR3 covers 14 residues. In germline, CDR1 is SGDLS, CDR2 YYNGEE. The CDR3 loop is CASSSTGTGFGYTF. The CDR3, as DNA: TGTGCCAGCAGCTCTACCGGGACAGGGTTTGGCTACACCTTC.

The rearrangement joins TRBV29-1 to TRBJ1-2, with D possibly being TRBD1 (5 bases). Germline values: CDR1 SQVTM, CDR2 ANQGSEA. The CDR3 spans 14 residues. The V end was cut by 2 bases, the J end by 5 bases, with 15 bases between. Written as DNA, the CDR3 is TGCAGCGTTGAATTACTGCGGACACGTTATGGCTACACCTTC. Its translation: CSVELLRTRYGYTF.

The V and J genes are TRBV10-1 and TRBJ2-7; 12 bases line up with TRBD1. Trimming took 5 bases from V and 6 from J; bases not matched to a gene: 5. The CDR3 totals 14 residues. Germline loops: CDR1 WNHNN, CDR2 SYGVQD (reference sequence). Here the CDR3 DNA reads TGCGCCAGCAGTTCGGGACAGGGGGCCACCGAGCAGTACTTC. Translated, it gives CASSSGQGATEQYF.

In this sample, this clone turned up a few times. The chain is built from TRBV6-5 and TRBJ2-3, with D possibly TRBD1 on 5 matching bases. Germline lookup yields CDR1 MNHEY and CDR2 SVGAGI. This CDR3 spans 15 amino acids. Trimming shortened V by 6 bases and J by 3 bases, and 16 bases separated the two germline ends. The CDR3 loop reads CASRVQGIPTDTQYF. The CDR3 nucleotides are TGTGCCAGCAGAGTTCAGGGAATCCCAACAGATACGCAGTATTTT.

The V gene is TRBV18, the J gene TRBJ2-7; D gene unclear. Germline V gene data show CDR1 as KGHSH and CDR2 as LQKENI. CDR3 size: 11 residues. The ends were cut back, 6 bases at V and 7 bases at J, with 10 bases in the middle. In nucleotides, the CDR3 is TGTGCCAGCTCGCCTTCCGAGGAGCAGTACTTC. Translation gives CASSPSEEQYF.

The chain couples TRBV19 to TRBJ1-1; D is uncertain. CDR3 size: 16 residues. CDR1 and CDR2 from the germline V gene are LNHDA and SQIVND (reference sequence). Trimming took off 3 bases at V and 4 bases at J, with 18 bases between the two ends. This chain's CDR3 is CASSIPLRVRSTEAFF. DNA of the CDR3: TGTGCCAGTAGTATCCCTCTCCGGGTCCGGAGCACTGAAGCTTTCTTT.

The J gene is TRBJ1-1, the V gene TRBV27, with D maybe TRBD1 (6 bases). The V gene's germline CDR1 is MNHEY and CDR2 SMNVEV (reference sequence). V lost 1 base, J lost 7 bases, and 13 bases lay in between. The CDR3 is 14 residues long. The chain's CDR3 is CASSLYEGHFEAFF. The CDR3, as DNA: TGTGCCAGCAGTTTATATGAGGGACACTTTGAAGCTTTCTTT.

This clone was counted a single time. The V and J genes are TRBV10-3 and TRBJ1-1; 7 bases line up with TRBD1. V lost 6 bases, J lost 1 base, and 5 bases stayed unmatched. CDR1 and CDR2 (germline): ENHRY, SYGVKD. This CDR3 region has 14 residues. The CDR3 spells CAIRTGQENTEAFF. The CDR3 bases are TGTGCCATCAGAACCGGACAGGAGAACACTGAAGCTTTCTTT.

CDR3 coding DNA: TGTGCCAGCAGCTTTAACAATGAGCAGTTCTTC. Encoded protein: CASSFNNEQFF. The chain is built from TRBV7-8 and TRBJ2-1; D ambiguous. V was clipped by 3 bases and J by 5 bases, with 2 bases between them. CDR3 size: 11 residues. CDR1 is SGHVS, CDR2 FQNEAQ, per germline. The whole variable domain, remainder taken from reference TRBV7-8 and TRBJ2-1, is GAGVSQSPRYKVAKRGQDVALRCDPISGHVSLFWYQQALGQGPEFLTYFQNEAQLDKSGLPSDRFFAERPEGSVSTLKIQRTQQEDSAVYLCASSFNNEQFFGPGTRLTVL.

This clone has a single count. The V call is TRBV10-2, the J call TRBJ2-1; 9 bases fit TRBD2. V shed 7 bases, J shed 7 bases, and the junction held 11 bases outside the gene matches. Germline-derived CDR1 and CDR2 are WSHSY and SAAADI. The CDR3 extends over 15 amino acids. CDR3 loop: CASTPGLAGFNEQFF. CDR3 bases: TGCGCCAGCACCCCCGGGCTAGCGGGATTTAATGAGCAGTTCTTC.

This sequence joins TRBV27 and TRBJ2-1; TRBD2 agrees at 9 bases. This CDR3 has 16 residues. V was clipped by 8 bases and J by 0 bases; unmatched bases: 8. Germline V CDR1 and CDR2: MNHEY, SMNVEV (reference sequence). CDR3: CASFSREGLSYNEQFF. DNA for the CDR3: TGTGCCAGCTTTTCGCGGGAGGGCCTCTCCTACAATGAGCAGTTCTTC.

CDR3 bases: TGCGCCAGCCAAGGGGCGGGAGGGAGCTACGAGCAGTACTTC. Protein sequence: CASQGAGGSYEQYF. This chain joins TRBV5-1 and TRBJ2-7; TRBD2 matches at 9 bases. The CDR3 has 14 residues. The V gene's germline CDR1 is SGHRS and CDR2 YFSETQ. Unmatched junction bases numbered 8, after V lost 7 bases and J lost 3 bases.

This chain links TRBV28 with TRBJ1-1, with D perhaps matching TRBD1 (6 bases). Trimming removed 7 bases from V and 4 bases from J, with 10 bases in between. Germline CDR1 is MDHEN and CDR2 is SYDVKM. This CDR3 has 12 amino acids. CDR3 nucleotide sequence: TGTGCCAGCAAGGGGGGGGGCACTGAAGCTTTCTTT. It specifies CASKGGGTEAFF.

The chain is built from TRBV28 and TRBJ1-1; 7 nucleotides line up with TRBD1. Per the germline V gene, CDR1 is MDHEN and CDR2 is SYDVKM. Trimming took 5 bases from V and 6 from J; bases not matched to a gene: 9. CDR3 length: 14 amino acids. CDR3 nucleotide sequence: TGTGCCAGCAGTCCGACAGGGACCGTCTCTGAAGCTTTCTTT. It is translated as CASSPTGTVSEAFF.

This clone has only a few counts. The gene calls are TRBV6-5 and TRBJ2-3, with D possibly TRBD2 on 5 matching bases. CDR3 size: 15 residues. Trimming left V 0 bases short and J 8 bases short, with 15 bases between. Germline V gene lookup returns CDR1 MNHEY and CDR2 SVGAGI. The DNA for the CDR3 is TGTGCCAGCAGTTACTCCGGGGTTGGGTCGGGTACGCAGTATTTT. Its translation: CASSYSGVGSGTQYF.

The genes are TRBV9 and TRBJ2-1; 7 nucleotides align to TRBD2. Trimming cost V 4 bases and J 5 bases; bases outside gene matches: 12. Germline V gene sequence: CDR1 SGDLS, CDR2 YYNGEE. The CDR3 contains 16 residues. For the CDR3, the DNA is TGTGCCAGCAGCTCCCGTGCTAGCGGCCTCCACAATGAGCAGTTCTTC. This encodes CASSSRASGLHNEQFF.

V usage is TRBV5-1 and J usage is TRBJ2-2, with 13 nucleotides matching TRBD2. The CDR3 consists of 17 residues. V shed 4 bases, J shed 6 bases, and the junction held 9 bases outside the gene matches. Germline V gene data show CDR1 as SGHRS and CDR2 as YFSETQ. The CDR3 DNA is TGCGCCAGCAGCCTTCCACTAGCGGGAGGGCCCCCCGGGGAGCTGTTTTTT. This encodes CASSLPLAGGPPGELFF.